This TCR beta chain was documented in a study of blood T cell repertoires in COVID-19. Sequencing used immunoSEQ multiplex PCR; TCRdb keeps in-frame clones, though not all of them. The sample contains some 160,000 clones, more than 75% of which appear only once. Germline V gives CDR1 SGHTA, CDR2 FQGTGA. Trimming shortened V by 3 bases and J by 2 bases, and 10 bases separated the two germline ends. The length of the CDR3 is 14 residues. The V call is TRBV7-3, the J call TRBJ2-5, with D tentatively TRBD2 (6 bases). This sequence originates from a woman older than 75 with COVID-19, enrolled during active disease. The sample was peripheral blood. For the CDR3, the DNA is TGTGCCAGCAGCTTTCCGCGGGATCAAGAGACCCAGTACTTC. This sequence encodes CASSFPRDQETQYF.